The TCR beta chain under discussion was sequenced for a study of sequential checkpoint blockade in melanoma. Study-wide context: Each arm's sequence ended with maintenance nivolumab. After nivolumab or ipilimumab alone, around 20 patients had week-13 rebiopsies.

Study-level findings and limits: About 30 times likelier clinical benefit followed increased tumor T-cell fraction and clonality.

The CDR3 is 13 amino acids. Germline lookup yields CDR1 MGHDK and CDR2 SYGVNS. Trimming took 4 bases from V and 4 from J, leaving 7 bases between them. This table comes from immunoSEQ multiplex PCR, and its TCRdb copy is limited to in-frame clones, with some not included. The sample includes about 4,600 clones, 32% of them seen just once. This clone turned up a few times. The antigen is not known. The treatment: randomized to nivolumab then ipilimumab (arm A) or the reverse (arm B). The chain couples TRBV25-1 to TRBJ2-2, with D tentatively TRBD1 (5 bases). This sequence was found in a human donor with melanoma. The source material was tumor tissue (inferred from file names), sampled from a patient given nivolumab and ipilimumab in sequence. This CDR3 is CASSGRATGELFF. The CDR3 bases are TGTGCCAGCAGTGGCAGGGCCACCGGGGAGCTGTTTTTT.